This T cell receptor (beta chain) emerged from a study of regulatory T cells in long-lasting Graves disease (dated by TCRdb to about 2021). The study in broad terms: Antithyroid drugs had been taken for less than 3 months by newly diagnosed Graves' disease patients. Persistent Graves' disease patients were compared with newly diagnosed Graves' disease patients by peripheral blood TCR sequencing and RNA sequencing. The study took place in China and was registered as a clinical trial. A total of around 35 samples underwent TCR sequencing: around 13 from persistent and roughly 20 from newly diagnosed Graves' disease patients. The investigation overall reported the following: Compared with newly diagnosed patients, patients with persistent Graves' disease had lower TCR Shannon entropy and fewer highly expanded clones, which suggests clonal expansion. Preferential use of TRBV28, TRBJ1-2 and TRBJ2-5 was observed in persistent disease, whereas TRBV20-1 and TRBJ2-1 were favored in newly diagnosed disease. The study examined only peripheral blood because the primary lesion, thyroid tissue, could not be accessed. The authors noted that the small sample size was a limitation that may lower accuracy. A larger number of public clonotypes was shared among persistent patients (around 2,500) than among newly diagnosed patients (about 990). Sequencing and analysis were restricted to the TCR beta chain.

Read against the paper, the sample's time point label means: newly diagnosed GD, antithyroid drugs for less than 3 months. RNA was extracted from PBMCs in TRIzol for both TCR sequencing and RNA sequencing. Graves' disease was diagnosed according to American Thyroid Association guidelines. Patients for the study were recruited at an endocrinology department in Xi'an, China. Each patient gave approximately 10 milliliters of peripheral blood, collected in an EDTA anticoagulant tube. PBMCs were isolated by Ficoll Paque Plus density gradient separation without further T cell sorting. An Agilent 2100 Bioanalyzer and agarose gel were used to check RNA quality, while a NanoDrop 2000 measured RNA concentration. Library preparation used multiplex PCR. The instrument was an Illumina HiSeq 4000. iRepertoire HTBI primers and Arm-PCR amplification of CDR3 regions were used to construct TCR beta libraries. Gel purification was performed on PCR products prior to sequencing. On the study's bioinformatics: Gene usage analysis of CDR3 amino acid clonotypes used the approximately 56 TRBV and about 14 TRBJ segments found across samples. COPE and FqMerger were used to merge filtered high-quality paired reads into contigs. BLAST was used to align contigs to the IMGT TRBV, TRBD and TRBJ reference genes, and CDR3 was defined following IMGT. Any clonotype with a frequency above 0.1% was counted as a highly expanded clone. Shannon entropy served as the measure of repertoire diversity, while the Gini coefficient captured V-J evenness. A clonotype found in more than one individual was treated as public. The raw public data were reprocessed by TCRdb itself: fastp quality trimming at Q25, MiXCR clonotype calling, in-frame beta chains only. Every entry covers one CDR3 protein and lists the most common genes and DNA from its rows. It is TCRdb's table, rather than the study itself, that gives the V and J calls and clone size. This sample holds around 450,000 distinct CDR3 sequences; just under 15% were observed only once. The top ten clones comprise over 15% of the sample.

This clonotype has a count of ten or more. Its target antigen remains unknown. Per-nucleotide qualities are absent, and no much larger clonotype sits a single base away. The germline V gene encodes CDR1 DFQATT and CDR2 SNEGSKA (reference sequence). V is reduced by 8 bases and J by 4 bases, leaving a spacing of 14 bases between them. The CDR3 goes from the cysteine to the phenylalanine over 12 residues. Just CDR3 DNA is preserved here, 36 bases in frame from base 1. Separately, the same data were catalogued under a study of T cells in Graves' hyperthyroidism and ophthalmopathy. As that second paper reports: Stable Graves' hyperthyroidism was defined as no progression to ophthalmopathy during 18 months of follow-up. The hyperthyroidism patients were between 18 and 65 years old and newly diagnosed, with a disease duration of less than 2 months. Patients with uncontrolled infections, other autoimmune diseases, pregnancy or lactation were excluded. Diagnoses were established on the basis of clinical symptoms, serum thyroxine and TRAb, thyroid ultrasound, and orbital computed tomography. The first round of RT-PCR for the TCR CDR3 was performed with the HTBI primer set and the Qiagen OneStep RT-PCR kit. Blood samples also contained most of the expanded thyroid clonotypes (frequency above 0.001), which suggests that blood repertoires may reflect thyroid immune responses. In cross-validation, a model built on a 13 V-J signature told ophthalmopathy apart from stable hyperthyroidism with just under 90% sensitivity and approximately 81% specificity, and in testing the same model reached 80%/75%. In validation, the model predicted progression to ophthalmopathy a median of 6.5 months before onset, with about 70% sensitivity and 72.22% specificity. TCR V-J signatures able to tell the groups apart were searched for in a discovery cohort of 90 to 100 patients, of whom fewer than 45 had Graves' ophthalmopathy and 55 to 65 had stable Graves' hyperthyroidism. Whether ophthalmopathy could be predicted prospectively was tested in an independent validation cohort made up of approximately 19 hyperthyroidism patients plus 17 patients who later progressed to ophthalmopathy. The 85 to 100 discovery patients were divided at random into training and test sets in a 7:3 ratio. In addition, the study compared T-cell repertoires in thyroid tissue and in blood from over 5 Graves' hyperthyroidism patients. After sampling, hyperthyroidism patients received methimazole starting at 30 mg daily, and ophthalmopathy patients received high-dose intravenous methylprednisolone. The libraries were constructed in a second round of multiplex PCR and then size-selected and purified. Sequencing of the libraries was done on an Illumina HiSeq2000 using paired-end 100 bp reads. SOAPnuke was used to process the raw data, with reads discarded if the reads contained adapters or uncalled bases, had a mean Phred below 15, or lacked an exact constant-primer or identifier match. High-quality paired reads were merged using COPE v1.2.5, and each unique nucleotide sequence was defined as a clonotype. MiTCR v1.1 was used to align the clonotypes against IMGT TRBV, TRBD and TRBJ reference segments. Only V-J combinations with frequency above 0.0001, covering approximately 99% of repertoires, were analysed. A TCS score was defined as the ratio of F50 (clonal expansion) to E x V (chaos), with BLOSUM62-based TCRdist applied between CDR3 peptides within each V-J. Welch's t-statistics and random forest reduced fewer than 550 V-J features to about 12, which were used in a naive Bayes classifier (R e1071). Sample size was not statistically predetermined, and blinding of investigators to group allocation was not performed. According to the paper, TCR Vbeta CDR3 sequencing was carried out on about 140 peripheral blood samples, which came from fewer than 50 ophthalmopathy, approximately 72 hyperthyroidism and approximately 17 progressor patients.

The TCR sequence derives from a woman aged 25 to 39 with Graves disease. Donor details come from another sample of the same person, matched by shared clones. The sample consisted of peripheral blood mononuclear cells (PBMCs), taken at new diagnosis, from a patient treated with antithyroid drugs. The chain was built from TRBV20-1 and TRBJ1-2; TRBD1 is possibly the D segment (5 matching bases). CDR3 region: CSPLDGGYGYTF. The DNA reads TGCAGTCCGCTCGACGGGGGCTATGGCTACACCTTC.